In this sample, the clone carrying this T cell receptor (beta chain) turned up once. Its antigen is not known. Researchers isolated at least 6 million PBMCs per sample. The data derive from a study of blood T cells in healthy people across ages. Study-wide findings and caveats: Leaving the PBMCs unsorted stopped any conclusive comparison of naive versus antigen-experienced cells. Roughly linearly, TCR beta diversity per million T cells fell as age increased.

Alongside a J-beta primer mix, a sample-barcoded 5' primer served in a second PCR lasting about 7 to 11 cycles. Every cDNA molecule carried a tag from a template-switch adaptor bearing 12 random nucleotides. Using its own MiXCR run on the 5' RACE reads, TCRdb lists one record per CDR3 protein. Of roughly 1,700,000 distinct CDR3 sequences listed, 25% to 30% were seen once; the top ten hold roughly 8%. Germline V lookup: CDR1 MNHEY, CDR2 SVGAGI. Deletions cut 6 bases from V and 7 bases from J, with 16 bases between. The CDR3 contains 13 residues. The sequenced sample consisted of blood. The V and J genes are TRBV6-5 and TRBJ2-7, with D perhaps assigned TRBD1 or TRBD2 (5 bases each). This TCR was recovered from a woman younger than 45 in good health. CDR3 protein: CASRRGVGHEQYF. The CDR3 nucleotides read TGTGCCAGCAGGAGGGGCGTCGGCCATGAGCAGTACTTC.